The TCR beta chain under discussion was sequenced for a study of glioma-infiltrating T cells. Study information: Glioblastomas were WHO grade IV, sampled at first diagnosis; low-grade were grade II. Glioma patients had dexamethasone for six or fewer days before surgery. Study observations and caveats: Gliomas, especially low-grade, showed above-expected tissue-blood divergence; non-neoplastic patients showed below. A blood CDR3 motif signature was depleted in highly divergent patients.

Using RNA template, CDR3s of TCR alpha and beta were amplified with iRepertoire arm-PCR. TCRdb reanalysed the multiplex PCR reads using MiXCR and keeps one entry per CDR3 protein. The sample has 400,000 or so distinct CDR3 sequences; approximately 42% are singletons. The ends were cut back, 7 bases at V and 0 bases at J, with 7 bases in the middle. The CDR3 has 13 residues. Germline V gene sequence: CDR1 LNHDA, CDR2 SQIVND (reference sequence). This clonotype has more than one count but fewer than ten. What it recognizes is unknown. The source is a human donor with low-grade glioma or glioblastoma, undergoing nonglioma brain surgery, or in good health (not recorded which). Material: glioma tissue, nonneoplastic brain tissue, or PBMCs (not recorded which). The gene calls are TRBV19 and TRBJ2-1; no reliable D call. In DNA, the CDR3 is TGTGCCAGTACCCGGACCTCCTACAATGAGCAGTTCTTC. It encodes CASTRTSYNEQFF.